This is a list of T cell receptor beta chains from one sample in a study of blood T cell repertoires in COVID-19. Repertoires were generated with immunoSEQ multiplex PCR, while TCRdb's copy carries only in-frame clones and drops some. The sample holds over 300,000 clones, approximately 87% seen once. Sequencing input: PBMCs or T cells enriched from blood (not recorded which). Receptor source: a woman aged 25 to 39 with acute COVID-19. Both conserved end residues are part of each CDR3. D genes are given only for firm matches. Rows may omit the clone size; those that give it use once, few, many or a size class.

TRBV4-1	TRBD2	NA	16	TRBJ2-7	CASSLEGPRGGYEQYF	TGCGCCAGCAGCCTGGAGGGGCCACGCGGGGGCTACGAGCAGTACTTC
TRBV12-5	NA	NA	11	TRBJ1-2	CASARGAGYTF	TGTGCTAGTGCCCGGGGTGCTGGCTACACCTTC
TRBV9	NA	NA	15	TRBJ2-3	CASSIHGALVDTQYF	TGTGCCAGCAGCATCCATGGGGCCCTCGTGGATACGCAGTATTTT
TRBV18	NA	NA	15	TRBJ2-2	CASSPPTANTGELFF	TGTGCCAGCTCACCACCGACAGCGAACACCGGGGAGCTGTTTTTT
TRBV7-7	TRBD2	once	15	TRBJ2-5	CASSSSGGRSETQYF	TGTGCCAGCAGCTCTAGCGGGGGGCGTTCAGAGACCCAGTACTTC
TRBV5-1	TRBD1	NA	15	TRBJ2-7	CASSRTGTGLYEQYF	TGCGCCAGCAGCCGAACCGGGACAGGGTTGTACGAGCAGTACTTC
TRBV3-1/TRBV3-2	NA	NA	11	TRBJ2-7	CASSQVDEQYF	TGTGCCAGCAGCCAAGTCGACGAGCAGTACTTC
TRBV7-2	NA	NA	16	TRBJ2-1	CASSSTSRGNYNEQFF	TGTGCCAGCAGCTCTACGAGTAGGGGGAACTACAATGAGCAGTTCTTC
TRBV27	TRBD1	once	17	TRBJ1-4	CASSPIWTGTTNEKLFF	TGTGCCAGCAGCCCGATTTGGACAGGGACAACTAATGAAAAACTGTTTTTT
TRBV2	TRBD2	NA	17	TRBJ2-3	CASSEPSLAGFPDTQYF	TGTGCCAGCAGTGAACCCTCACTAGCGGGGTTTCCAGATACGCAGTATTTT
TRBV20-1	TRBD2	NA	13	TRBJ2-1	CSASRPSGGMQFF	TGCAGTGCTAGTCGTCCTAGCGGGGGGATGCAGTTCTTC
TRBV10-1	NA	NA	13	TRBJ2-1	CASSGGTDNEQFF	TGCGCCAGCAGTGGCGGGACGGACAATGAGCAGTTCTTC
TRBV15	NA	NA	14	TRBJ1-2	CATSRDNRNYGYTF	TGTGCCACCAGCAGGGACAATCGAAACTATGGCTACACCTTC
TRBV24-1	NA	NA	16	TRBJ1-1	CATSESGRGMNTEAFF	TGTGCCACCAGTGAATCCGGGAGGGGGATGAACACTGAAGCTTTCTTT
TRBV4-3	TRBD2	NA	14	TRBJ2-3	CASSQDGRGDTQYF	TGCGCCAGCAGCCAAGATGGGAGGGGAGATACGCAGTATTTT
TRBV7-8	TRBD1	NA	16	TRBJ2-5	CASSQWTGLSQETQYF	TGTGCCAGCAGCCAGTGGACAGGGCTGAGCCAAGAGACCCAGTACTTC
TRBV5-1	TRBD1	NA	16	TRBJ1-3	CASSSGTGRFGNTIYF	TGCGCCAGCAGCTCTGGGACAGGCCGATTTGGAAACACCATATATTTT
TRBV9	NA	NA	15	TRBJ2-6	CASSAGISGANVLTF	TGTGCCAGCAGCGCCGGGATCTCTGGGGCCAACGTCCTGACTTTC
TRBV3-1/TRBV3-2	NA	NA	15	TRBJ1-4	CASSQDLQSNEKLFF	TGTGCCAGCAGCCAAGACCTGCAGTCTAATGAAAAACTGTTTTTT
TRBV2	NA	NA	14	TRBJ2-7	CASIGRGGPYEQYF	TGTGCCAGCATAGGGAGAGGAGGCCCCTACGAGCAGTACTTC
TRBV7-7	TRBD1	NA	14	TRBJ2-3	CASSQTGVGDTQYF	TGTGCCAGCAGCCAAACAGGGGTTGGAGATACGCAGTATTTT
TRBV27	NA	NA	18	TRBJ1-6	CASSFSPRGSSYNSPLHF	TGTGCCAGCAGTTTTTCCCCTCGGGGGAGCTCCTATAATTCACCCCTCCACTTT
TRBV3-1/TRBV3-2	NA	NA	15	TRBJ2-3	CASSQPQGATDTQYF	TGTGCCAGCAGCCAACCACAGGGTGCGACAGATACGCAGTATTTT
TRBV5-1	TRBD2	NA	18	TRBJ2-3	CASSLSVVSGGGTDTQYF	TGCGCCAGCAGCTTGTCGGTCGTGAGCGGGGGGGGAACAGATACGCAGTATTTT
TRBV7-2	NA	NA	14	TRBJ1-2	CASSSPGRDYGYTF	TGTGCCAGCAGCTCCCCGGGGAGGGATTATGGCTACACCTTC
TRBV9	TRBD1	NA	15	TRBJ1-2	CASSVGLTGRYGYTF	TGTGCCAGCAGCGTAGGTTTGACAGGGAGGTATGGCTACACCTTC
TRBV29-1	TRBD1	NA	13	TRBJ1-2	CSATTGSNYGYTF	TGCAGCGCTACGACAGGGTCTAACTATGGCTACACCTTC
TRBV2	TRBD1	NA	13	TRBJ1-2	CASIKQGAGGYTF	TGTGCCAGCATTAAACAGGGGGCAGGTGGCTACACCTTC
TRBV5-3	TRBD1	NA	16	TRBJ2-5	CARSLAVRGRGETQYF	TGTGCCAGAAGCTTGGCCGTCAGGGGGCGAGGTGAGACCCAGTACTTC
TRBV29-1	TRBD1	NA	13	TRBJ1-1	CSVRTGTTTEAFF	TGCAGCGTTCGGACAGGCACTACCACTGAAGCTTTCTTT
TRBV19	NA	NA	14	TRBJ1-5	CASSIGRFNQPQHF	TGTGCCAGTAGTATAGGCAGATTCAATCAGCCCCAGCATTTT
TRBV4-3	TRBD1	few	16	TRBJ2-1	CASSQGSRQGDNEQFF	TGCGCCAGCAGCCAAGGATCGAGACAGGGAGACAATGAGCAGTTCTTC
TRBV4-3	TRBD1	NA	15	TRBJ1-1	CASSSRGQGVTEAFF	TGCGCCAGCAGCTCCCGAGGGCAGGGGGTGACTGAAGCTTTCTTT
TRBV7-3	NA	NA	15	TRBJ2-1	CASSLTSGGYNEQFF	TGTGCCAGCAGCTTAACTAGTGGCGGGTACAATGAGCAGTTCTTC
TRBV2	TRBD1	NA	14	TRBJ1-2	CASRRFGTGGGYTF	TGTGCCAGCAGAAGGTTTGGGACAGGGGGTGGCTACACCTTC
TRBV27	NA	NA	13	TRBJ1-4	CASSFVGEGKLFF	TGTGCCAGCAGTTTCGTCGGGGAGGGAAAACTGTTTTTT
TRBV24-1	NA	NA	15	TRBJ2-1	CATSEGQGLYNEQFF	TGTGCCACCAGTGAGGGGCAGGGCTTATACAATGAGCAGTTCTTC
TRBV24-1	TRBD2	NA	13	TRBJ2-1	CATSDGRANEQFF	TGTGCCACCAGTGATGGGAGGGCGAATGAGCAGTTCTTC
TRBV12-5	TRBD1	NA	14	TRBJ1-1	CASGPSTGASEAFF	TGTGCTAGTGGTCCCTCGACAGGGGCCTCTGAAGCTTTCTTT
TRBV7-9	TRBD2	NA	15	TRBJ2-1	CASSASGGAYNEQFF	TGTGCCAGCAGCGCGAGCGGGGGGGCATACAATGAGCAGTTCTTC
TRBV30	NA	NA	15	TRBJ2-3	CAWSPTSYGTDTQYF	TGTGCCTGGAGCCCGACATCATATGGCACAGATACGCAGTATTTT
TRBV7-2	NA	NA	13	TRBJ1-6	CASSLAENSPLHF	TGTGCCAGCAGCTTGGCGGAGAATTCACCCCTCCACTTT
TRBV30	TRBD2	NA	17	TRBJ2-6	CAWSVGGTISGANVLTF	TGTGCCTGGAGTGTCGGGGGGACCATCTCTGGGGCCAACGTCCTGACTTTC
TRBV28	NA	NA	15	TRBJ2-7	CASSRPWTDSYEQYF	TGTGCCAGCAGTCGACCTTGGACAGACTCATACGAGCAGTACTTC
TRBV6-5	NA	NA	13	TRBJ1-6	CASRQSYNSPLHF	TGTGCCAGCAGACAGAGCTATAATTCACCCCTCCACTTT
TRBV19	NA	NA	15	TRBJ1-6	CASSSRPGGDSPLHF	TGTGCCAGTAGTAGCCGACCGGGGGGCGATTCACCCCTCCACTTT